The rows below give T cell receptor beta chains drawn from one sample of a study of T cell responses to AZD1222 COVID-19 vaccine. Sequencing was performed with immunoSEQ multiplex PCR; in TCRdb, only in-frame clones are kept and a portion is missing. The sample gives about 120,000 clones, around 81% of which show up once; 3.5% to 5.5% is in the top ten. This material consisted of peripheral blood, taken on day 0 of AZD1222 vaccination. The receptors here all came from an adult in good health. Each CDR3 is given with its conserved first and last residue. Each record gives: clone size, J gene, D gene, V gene, CDR3 DNA, CDR3 protein. D genes are given only for firm matches. Clone size is shown for a subset of rows, as once, few, many or a class of expanded clone.

>NA|TRBJ2-7|TRBD1|TRBV28
TGTGCCAGCAGTACTCGACAGGGAACCTACGAGCAGTACTTC
CASSTRQGTYEQYF
>NA|TRBJ2-3|NA|TRBV28
TGTGCCAGCAGTTTCATGTCTACAGATACGCAGTATTTT
CASSFMSTDTQYF
>NA|TRBJ1-4|NA|TRBV28
TGTGCCAGCAGTAGAGGGGGTTCGTCTAATGAAAAACTGTTTTTT
CASSRGGSSNEKLFF
>once|TRBJ1-4|NA|TRBV28
TGTGCCAGCATACGCAAAGGGGTTTTTACTAATGAAAAACTGTTTTTT
CASIRKGVFTNEKLFF
>NA|TRBJ1-4|TRBD1|TRBV6-1
TGTGCCAGCAGTGTTGGGATGGGACAGGGGCTTTCAACTAATGAAAAACTGTTTTTT
CASSVGMGQGLSTNEKLFF
>NA|TRBJ2-3|TRBD1|TRBV5-5
TGTGCCAGCAGCATCTCCGGGACAGGGGTAGATACGCAGTATTTT
CASSISGTGVDTQYF
>NA|TRBJ2-3|NA|TRBV15
TGTGCCACCAGCACTTTTCGGGTGCCCGGCACAGATACGCAGTATTTT
CATSTFRVPGTDTQYF
>NA|TRBJ2-7|TRBD2|TRBV19
TGTGCCAGTAGTAGCTCTAGCGGGGGCTCCTACGAGCAGTACTTC
CASSSSSGGSYEQYF
>NA|TRBJ1-5|NA|TRBV21-1
TGTGCCAGCAGCCCTCGCAATCAGCCCCAGCATTTT
CASSPRNQPQHF
>NA|TRBJ2-7|NA|TRBV28
TGTGCCAGCAGAACCGGGGGAGCCCTCGAGCAGTACTTC
CASRTGGALEQYF
>NA|TRBJ1-5|TRBD1|TRBV7-6
TGTGCCAGCAGCTCCCACCCGGACGGGACAGATAGCAATCAGCCCCAGCATTTT
CASSSHPDGTDSNQPQHF
>NA|TRBJ2-1|NA|TRBV6-5
TGTGCCAGCTCGCCAGGGAGCTCCTACAATGAGCAGTTCTTC
CASSPGSSYNEQFF
>NA|TRBJ1-5|NA|TRBV2
TGTGCCAGCAGCGTTATGGGGGGGTCCAATCAGCCCCAGCATTTT
CASSVMGGSNQPQHF
>NA|TRBJ2-3|NA|TRBV2
TGTGCCAGCAGTGAAGAGGGGCTGAGGGCGGATACGCAGTATTTT
CASSEEGLRADTQYF
>few|TRBJ2-5|NA|TRBV7-2
TGTGCCAGCAGCACCCCCGCAGATATCCAAGAGACCCAGTACTTC
CASSTPADIQETQYF